A single sample gave rise to the 9 T cell receptor beta chains below, sequenced in a study of T cell responses to AZD1222 COVID-19 vaccine (dated by TCRdb to the early 2020s). Library preparation used the immunoSEQ multiplex PCR assay. TCRdb took over this immuneACCESS table, retaining in-frame rearrangements with V and J assigned. Such tables are incomplete; in checked studies, under half of the missing clones stem from an unresolved V gene, and the remainder is unexplained. The sample table shows about 150,000 clones, and 88% are seen once. The ten biggest clones cover 3% to 4% of the sample. Per the publication, the time point label means: baseline before first vaccination. This specimen's treatment or condition label, interpreted: meningococcal conjugate vaccine given as trial control. The material was peripheral blood, obtained on day 0 of MenACWY control vaccination. Every receptor here comes from an adult in good health.

The rearrangement links TRBV2 to TRBJ1-1; 7 positions match TRBD1. V shed 8 bases, J shed 5 bases, and the junction held 14 bases outside the gene matches. Germline assignment: CDR1 SNHLY and CDR2 FYNNEI. The CDR3 runs to 15 residues. The CDR3 loop is CASRGARTGRTEAFF. In DNA form, the CDR3 reads TGTGCCAGCCGCGGGGCCCGGACAGGAAGGACTGAAGCTTTCTTT.

The chain couples TRBV7-9 to TRBJ2-5, with 7 bases fitting TRBD1. Trimming took 5 bases from V and 1 from J; bases not matched to a gene: 10. Germline V gives CDR1 SEHNR, CDR2 FQNEAQ (reference sequence). The CDR3 sequence is 16 residues long. CDR3: CASSPQTGTPQETQYF. CDR3 sequence (DNA): TGTGCCAGCAGCCCACAGACAGGGACGCCCCAAGAGACCCAGTACTTC.

The CDR3: CASSPITTAYGYTF. For the CDR3, the DNA is TGTGCCAGCAGTCCCATTACAACGGCCTATGGCTACACCTTC. V usage is TRBV27 and J usage is TRBJ1-2, with unresolved D. CDR1 and CDR2 from the germline V gene are MNHEY and SMNVEV (reference sequence). Trimming pared 5 bases from V and 4 bases from J, leaving 14 bases between. The CDR3 has 14 amino acids.

The genes are TRBV6-2 or TRBV6-3 and TRBJ1-1; D may be TRBD1 (5 bases). The CDR3 sequence is 14 residues long. V lost 2 bases and J 4 bases, leaving 11 bases between the germline ends. The germline V gene encodes CDR1 MNHEY and CDR2 SVGEGT. The CDR3 nucleotides are TGTGCCAGCAGTTACACGTCAGGGCTCACTGAAGCTTTCTTT. This sequence encodes CASSYTSGLTEAFF.

V usage is TRBV29-1 and J usage is TRBJ2-5; no clear D. The CDR3 covers 13 residues. Trimming took 4 bases from V and 2 from J, leaving 11 bases between them. The V gene's germline CDR1 is SQVTM and CDR2 ANQGSEA. CDR3 coding DNA: TGCAGCGTTGGACCGCCAACTCAAGAGACCCAGTACTTC. Protein sequence: CSVGPPTQETQYF.

J is TRBJ2-7 and V is TRBV6-1, with D uncertain. Germline CDR1 reads MNHNS; CDR2 reads SASEGT. Trimming stripped 1 base from V and 6 bases from J, with 13 bases between. The CDR3 is 14 residues long. CDR3 sequence: CASSEGTDKSEQYF. The CDR3 DNA is TGTGCCAGCAGTGAAGGCACGGATAAGTCCGAGCAGTACTTC.

The rearrangement joins TRBV7-2 to TRBJ2-2, with 11 bases fitting TRBD1. The CDR3 length is 18 residues. Germline lookup yields CDR1 SGHTA and CDR2 FQGNSA. With V trimmed by 5 bases and J by 4 bases, 12 bases remained unmatched. CDR3 DNA sequence: TGTGCCAGCAGCCGGAGGACAGGGGGCCTGGTTAGCACCGGGGAGCTGTTTTTT. Encoded protein: CASSRRTGGLVSTGELFF. The full variable domain, in which reference TRBV7-2 and TRBJ2-2 provide the parts outside the CDR3, is GAGVSQSPSNKVTEKGKDVELRCDPISGHTALYWYRQSLGQGLEFLIYFQGNSAPDKSGLPSDRFSAERTGGSVSTLTIQRTQQEDSAVYLCASSRRTGGLVSTGELFFGEGSRLTVL.

V gene TRBV4-2 combines with J gene TRBJ1-2; the D gene is possibly TRBD1 (5 bases). CDR1 is LGHNA, CDR2 YNFKEQ, per germline. CDR3 length equals 13 residues. Trimming pared 4 bases from V and 3 bases from J, leaving 9 bases between. The CDR3 DNA follows: TGTGCCAGCAGCCCCTGGGGCTACTATGGCTACACCTTC. Amino acid sequence: CASSPWGYYGYTF.

The chain combines TRBV13 with TRBJ2-4; a possible D gene is TRBD2 (7 bases). The germline V gene has CDR1 PRHDT and CDR2 FYEKMQ (reference sequence). Trimming cost V 5 bases and J 2 bases, with 16 bases left between them. The CDR3 extends over 16 amino acids. The CDR3 coding sequence is TGTGCCAGCAGCCCTATGGCGGGGGCGCCCAAAAACATTCAGTACTTC. This codes for CASSPMAGAPKNIQYF.